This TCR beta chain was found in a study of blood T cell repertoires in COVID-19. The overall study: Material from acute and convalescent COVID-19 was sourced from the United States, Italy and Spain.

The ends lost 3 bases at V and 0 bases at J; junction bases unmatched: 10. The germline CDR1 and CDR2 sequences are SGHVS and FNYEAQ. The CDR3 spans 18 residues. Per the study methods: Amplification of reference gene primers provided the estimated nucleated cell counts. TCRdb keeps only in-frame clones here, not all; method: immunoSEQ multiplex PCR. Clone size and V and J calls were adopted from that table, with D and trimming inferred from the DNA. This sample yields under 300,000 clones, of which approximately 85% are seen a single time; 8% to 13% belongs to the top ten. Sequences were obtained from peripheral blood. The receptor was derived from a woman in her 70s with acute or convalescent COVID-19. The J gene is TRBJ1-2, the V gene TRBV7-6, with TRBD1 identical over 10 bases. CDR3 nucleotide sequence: TGTGCCAGCAGCTTTAGTTTGGGACAGGGGATAACTAACTATGGCTACACCTTC. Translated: CASSFSLGQGITNYGYTF.